The 26 T cell receptor beta chains given below trace back to one sample, sequenced in a study of cytomegalovirus exposure and HLA in healthy donors. PCR was performed using 60 Vbeta and 13 Jbeta primers. Clones were sequenced by immunoSEQ multiplex PCR, and TCRdb holds only the in-frame ones, with some missing. The sample consists of 55,000 to 85,000 clones, 86% of them appearing once. The sample taken for sequencing was PBMCs. The receptors were gathered from a woman in her thirties in good health and CMV-seronegative.

The genes are TRBV18 and TRBJ1-2; D gene ambiguous. V lost 0 bases and J lost 5, with 10 bases in between. This CDR3 contains 14 residues. In germline, CDR1 is KGHSH, CDR2 LQKENI. The CDR3 is CASSPPSGRYGYTF. Written as DNA, the CDR3 is TGTGCCAGCTCACCACCGTCGGGGAGATATGGCTACACCTTC.

This chain links TRBV7-2 with TRBJ2-1; 7 bases match TRBD1. The CDR3 runs 14 residues. CDR1 SGHTA and CDR2 FQGNSA come from the germline V gene. V trimming: 5 bases; J trimming: 4 bases; junction bases outside the gene matches: 5. The CDR3 bases are TGTGCCAGCAGCCGGGACAGCACTTACAATGAGCAGTTCTTC. This sequence encodes CASSRDSTYNEQFF.

The chain combines TRBV6-1 with TRBJ2-7; TRBD2 aligns across 8 bases. This CDR3 is built from 16 residues. The ends lost 0 bases at V and 2 bases at J; junction bases unmatched: 6. The germline V gene encodes CDR1 MNHNS and CDR2 SASEGT. The CDR3 protein is CASSEAHGSGAYEQYF. The CDR3 coding sequence is TGTGCCAGCAGTGAAGCGCATGGTAGCGGGGCCTACGAGCAGTACTTC.

The gene calls are TRBV30 and TRBJ2-7; D perhaps matches TRBD1 (6 bases). Germline loops: CDR1 GTSNPN, CDR2 SVGIG (reference sequence). The V end lost 1 base, the J end lost 7 bases, and 11 bases lay between the germline ends. The CDR3 runs to 12 residues. The CDR3 loop reads CAWSGTVQEQYF. CDR3 DNA sequence: TGTGCCTGGAGTGGGACAGTTCAAGAGCAGTACTTC.

The chain couples TRBV5-1 to TRBJ2-5, with TRBD2 matching 8 bases. Per germline, CDR1 SGHRS and CDR2 YFSETQ. The CDR3 sequence is 17 residues long. The V segment lost 3 bases and the J segment 1 base; nucleotides outside the gene matches: 11. The CDR3 bases are TGCGCCAGCAGCTCGGGACTAGTTTTTGGGGCCCAAGAGACCCAGTACTTC. Its protein product is CASSSGLVFGAQETQYF.

J is TRBJ1-3 and V is TRBV11-2; D gene uncertain. The CDR3 has 14 residues. The germline CDR1 and CDR2 sequences are SGHAT and FQNNGV. V lost 5 bases to trimming and J lost 4 bases, with 12 bases between them. The CDR3 coding sequence is TGTGCCAGCAGCCCACGGGTTAGCGGAAACACCATATATTTT. As protein: CASSPRVSGNTIYF.

This chain joins TRBV7-8 and TRBJ2-5; 8 bases line up with TRBD1. The junction had 5 bases not matched to a gene; V was cut back by 0 bases and J by 5 bases. Per the germline V gene, CDR1 is SGHVS and CDR2 is FQNEAQ. The CDR3 length is 15 residues. The CDR3: CASSLARTGLETQYF. The CDR3 region has the DNA TGTGCCAGCAGCTTAGCTCGGACAGGGCTTGAGACCCAGTACTTC.

In this sample, this clone turned up a few times. This chain links TRBV4-3 with TRBJ1-1, with D hard to call. V was cut by 4 bases and J by 2 bases, with 8 bases left in between. The CDR3 is 13 residues long. CDR1 and CDR2 from the germline V gene are LGHNA and YSLEER. CDR3 protein: CASSPRVNTEAFF. The CDR3 DNA reads TGCGCCAGCAGCCCGAGGGTAAACACTGAAGCTTTCTTT.

This sequence joins TRBV7-8 and TRBJ1-3; 7 nucleotides line up with TRBD1. Germline assignment: CDR1 SGHVS and CDR2 FQNEAQ. V lost 5 bases and J lost 0; bases outside the gene matches: 10. The CDR3 contains 17 residues. Written as DNA, the CDR3 is TGTGCCAGCAGCCCGCGACAGGGCCCTCTCTCTGGAAACACCATATATTTT. Its translation is CASSPRQGPLSGNTIYF.

The chain links TRBV27 to TRBJ2-7, with 7 bases identical to TRBD1. The CDR3 spans 14 residues. The germline V gene encodes CDR1 MNHEY and CDR2 SMNVEV (reference sequence). Losses at the gene ends were 5 bases for V and 2 bases for J; bases not matched to a gene: 6. The CDR3 DNA reads as TGTGCCAGCAGTCCGCGGACAGGCCCCTACGAGCAGTACTTC. Amino acids: CASSPRTGPYEQYF.

The chain couples TRBV5-1 to TRBJ2-7; 7 bases are a match to TRBD1. Trimming cost V 4 bases and J 2 bases; bases outside gene matches: 3. This CDR3 has 13 amino acids. In germline, CDR1 is SGHRS, CDR2 YFSETQ. CDR3 amino acids: CASSRQGAYEQYF. In DNA, the CDR3 is TGCGCCAGCAGCCGACAGGGAGCCTACGAGCAGTACTTC.

This clone was detected once. One end of the junction varies from germline; a read error may be responsible. The chain carries TRBV7-3 and TRBJ2-4; 8 positions agree with TRBD1. The germline V gene has CDR1 SGHTA and CDR2 FQGTGA. The CDR3 has 17 residues. CDR3 amino acids: CANSLDGRDRQVHIQYF. CDR3 nucleotides: TGTGCCAACAGCTTAGATGGCCGGGACAGGCAGGTCCACATTCAGTACTTC. Supplemented by reference TRBV7-3 and TRBJ2-4, the full variable domain reads GAGVSQTPSNKVTEKGKYVELRCDPISGHTALYWYRQSLGQGPEFLIYFQGTGAADDSGLPNDRFFAVRPEGSVSTLKIQRTERGDSAVYLCANSLDGRDRQVHIQYFGAGTRLSVL.

The rearrangement uses TRBV2 and TRBJ1-1, with D perhaps matching TRBD1 (6 bases). The CDR3 runs 15 residues. Trimming removed 0 bases at V and 7 bases at J, with 15 bases between. From germline, CDR1 is SNHLY and CDR2 FYNNEI. The CDR3 loop is CASSEALQGRGEAFF. The CDR3 nucleotides read TGTGCCAGCAGTGAAGCGCTTCAGGGCAGGGGTGAAGCTTTCTTT. The full variable domain, with the rest looked up from reference TRBV2 and TRBJ1-1, is EPEVTQTPSHQVTQMGQEVILRCVPISNHLYFYWYRQILGQKVEFLVSFYNNEISEKSEIFDDQFSVERPDGSNFTLKIRSTKLEDSAMYFCASSEALQGRGEAFFGQGTRLTVV.

Comment on this clone: Relative to the germline gene, one junction end is altered; a read error may explain this. This chain uses TRBV7-9 with TRBJ1-1; possible D gene TRBD1, 6 bases. The germline CDR1 and CDR2 sequences are SEHNR and FQNEAQ (reference sequence). CDR3 length equals 12 residues. CDR3 coding DNA: TGTTCCAGCAGCCCAGGACAGATCGAAGCTTTCTTT. This encodes CSSSPGQIEAFF.

The genes are TRBV29-1 and TRBJ2-2, with D possibly matching TRBD1 (7 bases). Germline V gives CDR1 SQVTM, CDR2 ANQGSEA. This CDR3 spans 14 amino acids. Trimming took 1 base from V and 5 from J, leaving 11 bases between them. DNA for the CDR3: TGCAGCGTTGAAGTAGCAGGGGGGACCGGGGAGCTGTTTTTT. Its translation: CSVEVAGGTGELFF.

The table lists this clone with a count of one. The chain carries TRBV5-5 and TRBJ1-1, with unresolved D. Germline V gene lookup returns CDR1 SGHKS and CDR2 YYEKEE (reference sequence). This CDR3 contains 12 residues. Trimming pared 0 bases from V and 3 bases from J, leaving 3 bases between. The CDR3 reads CASSLADTEAFF. In DNA form, the CDR3 reads TGTGCCAGCAGCTTGGCGGACACTGAAGCTTTCTTT.

The chain has TRBV2 and TRBJ1-4; D remains ambiguous. This CDR3 contains 16 residues. The V and J ends lost 6 bases and 1 base respectively, with 15 bases between them. CDR1 and CDR2 (germline): SNHLY, FYNNEI. CDR3 in DNA: TGTGCCAGCAGCGAGCGGCAGGTGGTAACTAATGAAAAACTGTTTTTT. Amino acids: CASSERQVVTNEKLFF.

This clone was seen just once. V is TRBV19 and J is TRBJ1-4; weak D call: TRBD1 (5 bases). The germline V gene encodes CDR1 LNHDA and CDR2 SQIVND (reference sequence). The CDR3 is made up of 15 amino acids. V lost 2 bases, J lost 1 base, and 8 bases lay in between. The CDR3 spells CASSIIQGTNEKLFF. CDR3 nucleotides: TGTGCCAGTAGTATAATTCAGGGAACTAATGAAAAACTGTTTTTT.

The rearrangement links TRBV23-1 to TRBJ2-7; 7 nucleotides align to TRBD1. TRBV23-1 is an open reading frame, and its role is uncertain. CDR3 length: 15 amino acids. J lost 3 bases, V lost 3 bases, and 8 bases had no gene match. CDR3 bases: TGCGCCAGCAGTCAGGTTGGACAGGTTGACTACGAGCAGTACTTC. Encoded protein: CASSQVGQVDYEQYF.

This rearrangement joins TRBV9 to TRBJ2-1, with TRBD2 matching 14 bases. The CDR3 sequence is 15 residues long. Trimming removed 2 bases from V and 8 bases from J; junction bases left unmatched: 3. CDR1 SGDLS and CDR2 YYNGEE come from the germline V gene. For the CDR3, the DNA is TGTGCCAGCAGCGTGACTAGCGGGGGGGGTCATGAGCAGTTCTTC. Translation: CASSVTSGGGHEQFF.

The chain links TRBV6-1 to TRBJ2-7; 12 bases agree with TRBD1. V shed 4 bases, J shed 0 bases, and the junction held 1 base outside the gene matches. Germline-derived CDR1 and CDR2 are MNHNS and SASEGT. The CDR3 runs to 15 residues. CDR3 sequence reads: CASSGDRGLSYEQYF. The CDR3 DNA follows: TGTGCCAGCAGTGGGGACAGGGGGCTCTCCTACGAGCAGTACTTC.

The rearrangement uses TRBV11-2 and TRBJ2-1; perhaps TRBD1 as D (6 bases). This CDR3 comprises 15 residues. Trimming removed 0 bases from V and 9 bases from J, with 15 bases in between. Germline CDR1 SGHAT, CDR2 FQNNGV. The DNA for the CDR3 is TGTGCCAGCAGCTTAGATTTCCCCACAGGGACTGAGCAGTTCTTC. As protein: CASSLDFPTGTEQFF. Full variable domain (outside the CDR3, taken from reference TRBV11-2 and TRBJ2-1): EAGVAQSPRYKIIEKRQSVAFWCNPISGHATLYWYQQILGQGPKLLIQFQNNGVVDDSQLPKDRFSAERLKGVDSTLKIQPAKLEDSAVYLCASSLDFPTGTEQFFGPGTRLTVL.

This sequence joins TRBV4-1 and TRBJ2-7; 7 bases are shared with TRBD2. CDR3 size: 15 residues. Germline V CDR1 and CDR2: MGHRA, YSYEKL. With V trimmed by 1 base and J by 7 bases, 10 bases remained unmatched. This CDR3 reads CASSQVVGLVREQYF. In DNA, the CDR3 is TGCGCCAGCAGCCAAGTTGTTGGACTAGTGAGGGAGCAGTACTTC.

The chain recombines TRBV5-1 with TRBJ2-7, with TRBD2 identical over 10 bases. Losses at the gene ends were 0 bases for V and 5 bases for J; bases not matched to a gene: 8. The CDR3 is 16 amino acids. The germline V gene has CDR1 SGHRS and CDR2 YFSETQ. The CDR3 reads CASSLVPSGSFHEQYF. The CDR3 DNA reads TGCGCCAGCAGCTTGGTCCCTAGCGGGAGTTTCCACGAGCAGTACTTC.

The chain uses TRBV27 and TRBJ2-2; the match to TRBD1 covers 9 bases. CDR1 is MNHEY, CDR2 SMNVEV, per germline (reference sequence). CDR3 length: 14 amino acids. V shed 8 bases and J 5 bases; nucleotides not matched to a gene: 6. The CDR3 protein is CASAYRGRTGELFF. The CDR3 DNA sequence: TGTGCCAGCGCGTACAGGGGGCGGACCGGGGAGCTGTTTTTT.

The V gene is TRBV9, the J gene TRBJ2-2; D remains ambiguous. The CDR3 is 12 residues long. V was shortened by 2 bases and J by 7 bases, with 6 bases between the two germline ends. From germline, CDR1 is SGDLS and CDR2 YYNGEE. CDR3 nucleotides: TGTGCCAGCAGCGTCTCTATCGGGGAGCTGTTTTTT. It translates to CASSVSIGELFF.